The text below deals with one T cell receptor (beta chain). Its antigen is as yet unknown. It is likely a read error, because the conserved phenylalanine at the end of the CDR3 is missing. This specimen comes from a study of read filtering for tumor transcriptome and immune sequencing. At the level of the study: The cohort had some 16 men and approximately 15 women aged about 40 to 90, mean roughly 71 years. Revised staging placed eight or nine patients in R-ISS I, 15 to 20 in II, more than five in III. Study conclusions and caveats: IR-seq captured clonotypes deeper and more reliably than RNA-seq.

The library was built from 400 ng RNA with molecular barcoded adaptors for alpha/delta and beta/gamma chains. TCRdb analysed the reads with MiXCR anew, one entry per CDR3 protein. The sample records 11,000 to 15,000 distinct CDR3 sequences, around 21% being singletons. The CDR3 spans 16 residues. CDR1 and CDR2 from the germline V gene are MNHEY and SVGEGT. Trimming cost V 2 bases and J 0 bases, with 14 bases left between them. The sequence derives from a donor over 35 with multiple myeloma. The sample comprised a population of CD138-negative cells sorted from bone marrow. The V gene is TRBV6-2 or TRBV6-3, the J gene TRBJ2-7; D is possibly TRBD1 (6 bases). The CDR3 reads CASSYKQGESSYEQYL. The CDR3 coding sequence is TGTGCCAGCAGTTACAAACAGGGCGAGAGCTCCTACGAGCAGTACCTC.